The present T cell receptor beta chain was sequenced within a study of cytomegalovirus exposure and HLA in healthy donors. Study context: An earlier analysis identified 110 million or so unique TCR beta sequences in some 180 million T cells.

The study, taken as a whole, reports: Highest at DRB1 and lowest at HLA-C, TCR association rates differed among HLA loci in a later analysis.

Details on this clone: Its antigen is not identified.

The primer mix had 60 Vbeta and 13 Jbeta primers. Produced via immunoSEQ multiplex PCR; TCRdb's table is partial and in-frame only. The table has fewer than 200,000 clones, approximately 80% seen once. J gave up 4 bases and V 1 base, and 2 bases lay outside the gene matches. The germline CDR1 and CDR2 sequences are SGHDN and FVKESK. The CDR3 is 15 residues long. This chain joins TRBV14 and TRBJ2-5, with 11 bases lining up with TRBD1. The source of this sequence is a woman between 18 and 29 years old in good health and CMV-seronegative. The sample consisted of PBMCs. Written as DNA, the CDR3 is TGTGCCAGCAGCCAAGGGACAGGGGGCCCAGAGACCCAGTACTTC. Protein product: CASSQGTGGPETQYF.